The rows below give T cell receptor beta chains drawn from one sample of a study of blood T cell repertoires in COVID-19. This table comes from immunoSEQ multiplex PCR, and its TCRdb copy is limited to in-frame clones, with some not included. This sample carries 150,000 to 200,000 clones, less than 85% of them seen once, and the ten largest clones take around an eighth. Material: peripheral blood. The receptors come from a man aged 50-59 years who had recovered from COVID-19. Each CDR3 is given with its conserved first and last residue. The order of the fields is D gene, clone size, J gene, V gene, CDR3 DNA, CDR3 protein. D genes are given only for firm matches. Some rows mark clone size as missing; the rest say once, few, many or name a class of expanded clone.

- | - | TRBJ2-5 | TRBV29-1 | TGCAGCGTTGGCAGCCAAGAGACCCAGTACTTC | CSVGSQETQYF
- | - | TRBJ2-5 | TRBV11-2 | TGTGCCAGCAGCTTAGGAGGGATCAGGGAGACCCAGTACTTC | CASSLGGIRETQYF
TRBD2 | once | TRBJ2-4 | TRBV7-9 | TGTGCCAGCAGCTTAGCGTTGCGGGAGGACATTCAGTACTTC | CASSLALREDIQYF
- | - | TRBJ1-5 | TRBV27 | TGTGCCAGCAGGTCGACAGTGCTCAATCAGCCCCAGCATTTT | CASRSTVLNQPQHF
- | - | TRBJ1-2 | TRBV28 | TGTGCCAGCAGTTTCATCGGGACTGATTACTATGGCTACACCTTC | CASSFIGTDYYGYTF
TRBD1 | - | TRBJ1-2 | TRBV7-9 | TGTGCCAGCAGCTCCGGACAGGGGTATGGCTACACCTTC | CASSSGQGYGYTF
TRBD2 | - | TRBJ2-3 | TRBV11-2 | TGTGCCAGCAGCTCAAGCGGGACTAGCACAGATACGCAGTATTTT | CASSSSGTSTDTQYF
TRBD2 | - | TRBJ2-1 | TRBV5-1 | TGCGCCAGCAGCTTGGAGGTTTTAGCGGGAAGTGAGCAGTTCTTC | CASSLEVLAGSEQFF
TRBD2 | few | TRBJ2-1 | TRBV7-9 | TGTGCCAGCAGCTTGTTGCTAGCGGGAGGCATAAATGAGCAGTTCTTC | CASSLLLAGGINEQFF
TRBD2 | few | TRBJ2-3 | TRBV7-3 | TGTGCCAGCAGCTTACTAGCGGGCGGCCCCACAGATACGCAGTATTTT | CASSLLAGGPTDTQYF
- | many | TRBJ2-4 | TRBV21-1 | TGTGCCAGCAGCAAACGCGTCACTTCCATAGCCAAAAACATTCAGTACTTC | CASSKRVTSIAKNIQYF
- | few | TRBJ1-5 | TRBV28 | TGTGCCAGCACTCAACAGGGCCGCAATCAGCCCCAGCATTTT | CASTQQGRNQPQHF
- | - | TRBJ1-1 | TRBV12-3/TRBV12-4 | TGTGCCAGCAGTTTAGTTACAGGGCCGGGTGCTTTCTTT | CASSLVTGPGAFF
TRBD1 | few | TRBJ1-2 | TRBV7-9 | TGTGCCAGCAGCGCGCAGGGGGTAGACTATGGCTACACCTTC | CASSAQGVDYGYTF
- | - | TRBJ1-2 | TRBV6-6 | TGTGCCAGCAGTCTAGGCGGAGTGCACTATGGCTACACCTTC | CASSLGGVHYGYTF
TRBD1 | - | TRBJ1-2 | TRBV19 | TGTGCCAGTAGTACCAGGGACAGTCTCCAGGGCTACACCTTC | CASSTRDSLQGYTF
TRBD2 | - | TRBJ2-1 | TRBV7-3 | TGTGCCAGCAGCCCCGGGACTAACAATGAGCAGTTCTTC | CASSPGTNNEQFF
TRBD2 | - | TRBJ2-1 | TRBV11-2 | TGTGCCAGCAGCTCCGGGACTAGCGGGGATGAGCAGTTCTTC | CASSSGTSGDEQFF
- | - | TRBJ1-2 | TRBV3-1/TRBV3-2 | TGTGCCAGCAGCCAAGACGGGGGGTTGAACTATGGCTACACCTTC | CASSQDGGLNYGYTF
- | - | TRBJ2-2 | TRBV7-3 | TGTGCCAGCAGCCCCAGAGGAGGGTCCGGCACCGGGGAGCTGTTTTTT | CASSPRGGSGTGELFF
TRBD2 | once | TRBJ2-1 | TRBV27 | TGTGCCAGCAGTCAAGAGGCCCCCGGGACTAGCTGGGGTCATCTTGTCAATGAGCAGTTCTTC | CASSQEAPGTSWGHLVNEQFF
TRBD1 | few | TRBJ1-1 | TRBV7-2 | TGTGCCAGCAGCTCTAATGGGGGACAGGGTGTTACTGAAGCTTTCTTT | CASSSNGGQGVTEAFF
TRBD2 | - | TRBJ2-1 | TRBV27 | TGTGCCAGCAGACCCTTAGCGGGAGAGCAGTTCTTC | CASRPLAGEQFF
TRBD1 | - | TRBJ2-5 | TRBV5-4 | TGTGCCAGCAGCCCGACAGGGGGCAACCAAGAGACCCAGTACTTC | CASSPTGGNQETQYF
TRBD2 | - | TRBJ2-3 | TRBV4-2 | TGTGCCAGCAGCCCCATAGCGGGATCGGAAGATACGCAGTATTTT | CASSPIAGSEDTQYF
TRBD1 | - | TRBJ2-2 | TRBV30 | TGTGCCTGGAGTGTTAGATTCGGACAGGGACTCTCCGGGGAGCTGTTTTTT | CAWSVRFGQGLSGELFF
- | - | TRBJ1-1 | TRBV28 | TGTGCCAGCTATCCGACAGGGAACACTGAAGCTTTCTTT | CASYPTGNTEAFF
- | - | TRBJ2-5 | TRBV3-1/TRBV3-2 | TGTGCCAGCAGCCTCGGGACTGCACAAGAGACCCAGTACTTC | CASSLGTAQETQYF
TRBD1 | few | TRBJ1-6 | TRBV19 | TGTGCCAGTAGGAGACAGGGAAATTCACCCCTCCACTTT | CASRRQGNSPLHF
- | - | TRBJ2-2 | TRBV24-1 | TGTGCCACCAGTGACTTCTCACAACGGGTCACCGGGGAGCTGTTTTTT | CATSDFSQRVTGELFF
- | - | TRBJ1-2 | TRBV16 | TGTGCCAGCAGCCAATCGTCCGGGTATGGCTACACCTTC | CASSQSSGYGYTF
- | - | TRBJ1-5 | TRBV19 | TGTGCCAGTATTTCCCAGGGCCACAATCAGCCCCAGCATTTT | CASISQGHNQPQHF
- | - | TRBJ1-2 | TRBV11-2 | TGTGCCAGCAGCTTAGACCGGGTTTCGAGCTATGGCTACACCTTC | CASSLDRVSSYGYTF
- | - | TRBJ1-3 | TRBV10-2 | TGCGCCAGCCTCCTGAGCCCCGGCTTGGGGCGTGGAAACACCATATATTTT | CASLLSPGLGRGNTIYF